The clone carrying this T cell receptor beta chain appeared many times. Its antigen is not known. This CDR3 has 16 residues. Germline CDR1 reads SGDLS; CDR2 reads YYNGEE. Trimming left V 4 bases short and J 4 bases short, with 17 bases between. The data originate from a study of CD8 T cells in ankylosing spondylitis. Study results and caveats: Previous work reported some of these motif variants in the synovial fluid and blood of reactive arthritis. Ankylosing spondylitis blood appeared to carry a characteristic TCR beta motif of roughly 8 highly homologous variants. According to the report, clones linked to the disease were significantly enriched in matched synovial fluid samples taken from ankylosing spondylitis patients.

5'-RACE, quantitative and with molecular barcodes, yielded the TCR beta libraries. Via MiXCR, TCRdb re-called the 5' RACE reads, giving one row per CDR3 protein. The table has some 38,000 distinct CDR3 sequences, 10% seen once. The sequence derives from a male donor with ankylosing spondylitis or in good health (not recorded which). The chain links TRBV9 to TRBJ2-2; D possibly corresponds to TRBD1 (7 bases). Material: blood, either unsorted or a sorted T cell fraction (not recorded which). CDR3 sequence reads: CASSPLEGAFTGELFF. The CDR3, as DNA: TGTGCCAGCAGCCCCTTGGAGGGGGCGTTCACCGGGGAGCTGTTTTTT.